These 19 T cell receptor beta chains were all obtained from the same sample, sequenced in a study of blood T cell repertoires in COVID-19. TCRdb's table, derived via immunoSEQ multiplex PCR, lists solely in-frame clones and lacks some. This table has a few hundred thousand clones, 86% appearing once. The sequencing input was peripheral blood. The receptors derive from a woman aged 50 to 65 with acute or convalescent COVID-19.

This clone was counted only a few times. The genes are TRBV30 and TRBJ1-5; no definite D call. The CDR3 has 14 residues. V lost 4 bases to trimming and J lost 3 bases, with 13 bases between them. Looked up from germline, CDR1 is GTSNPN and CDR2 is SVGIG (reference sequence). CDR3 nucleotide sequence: TGTGCCTGGAACTCGGGGTTACTCAATCAGCCCCAGCATTTT. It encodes CAWNSGLLNQPQHF.

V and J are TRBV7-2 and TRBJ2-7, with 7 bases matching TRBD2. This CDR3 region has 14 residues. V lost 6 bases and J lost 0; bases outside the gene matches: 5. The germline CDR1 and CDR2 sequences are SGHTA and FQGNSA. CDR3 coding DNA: TGTGCCAGCAGATCCAGCGGGAACTCCTACGAGCAGTACTTC. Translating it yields CASRSSGNSYEQYF.

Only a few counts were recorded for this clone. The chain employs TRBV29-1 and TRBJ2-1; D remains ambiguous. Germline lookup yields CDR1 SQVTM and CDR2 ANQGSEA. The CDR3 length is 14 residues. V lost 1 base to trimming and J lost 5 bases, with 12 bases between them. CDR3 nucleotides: TGCAGCGTTGAAGGGCAGGTGTCCCACAATGAGCAGTTCTTC. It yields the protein CSVEGQVSHNEQFF.

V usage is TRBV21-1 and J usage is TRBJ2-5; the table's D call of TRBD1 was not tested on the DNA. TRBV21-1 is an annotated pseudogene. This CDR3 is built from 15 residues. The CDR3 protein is CASSKPGHSDETQYF. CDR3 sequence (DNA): TGTGCCAGCAGCAAGCCGGGACACAGCGACGAGACCCAGTACTTC.

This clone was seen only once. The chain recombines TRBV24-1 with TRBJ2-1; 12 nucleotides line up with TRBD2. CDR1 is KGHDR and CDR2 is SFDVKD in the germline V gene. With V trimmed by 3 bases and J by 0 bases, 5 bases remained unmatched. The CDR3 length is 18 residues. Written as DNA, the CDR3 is TGTGCCACCAGTGATGGCCCTAGCGGGAGGGCCTCCTACAATGAGCAGTTCTTC. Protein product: CATSDGPSGRASYNEQFF.

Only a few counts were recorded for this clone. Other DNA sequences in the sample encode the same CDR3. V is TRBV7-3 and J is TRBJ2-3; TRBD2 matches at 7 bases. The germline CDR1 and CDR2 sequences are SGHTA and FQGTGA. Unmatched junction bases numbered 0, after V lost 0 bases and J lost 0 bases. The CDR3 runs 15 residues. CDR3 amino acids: CASSLTGLSTDTQYF. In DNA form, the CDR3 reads TGTGCCAGCAGCTTAACGGGACTAAGCACAGATACGCAGTATTTT.

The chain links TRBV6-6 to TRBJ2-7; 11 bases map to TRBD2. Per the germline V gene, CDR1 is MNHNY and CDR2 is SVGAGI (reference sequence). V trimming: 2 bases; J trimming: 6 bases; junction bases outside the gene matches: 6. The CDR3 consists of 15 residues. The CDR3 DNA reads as TGTGCCAGCAGTTACCAACTAGCGGGAGAGAGCGAGCAGTACTTC. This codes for CASSYQLAGESEQYF.

CDR3 DNA sequence: TGTGCCTGGAACGGAGACAGTCTCTATGGCTACACCTTC. It specifies CAWNGDSLYGYTF. This rearrangement joins TRBV30 to TRBJ1-2; D may be TRBD1 (5 bases). The CDR3 runs 13 residues. Trimming removed 4 bases from V and 4 bases from J, with 13 bases in between. CDR1 and CDR2 from the germline V gene are GTSNPN and SVGIG (reference sequence).

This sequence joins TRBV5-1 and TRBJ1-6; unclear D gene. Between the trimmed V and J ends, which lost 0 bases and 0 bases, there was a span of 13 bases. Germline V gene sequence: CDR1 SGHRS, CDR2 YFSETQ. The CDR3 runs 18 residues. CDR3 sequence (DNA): TGCGCCAGCAGCTTGGGGCAGCTAGGAAGCTCCTATAATTCACCCCTCCACTTT. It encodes CASSLGQLGSSYNSPLHF.

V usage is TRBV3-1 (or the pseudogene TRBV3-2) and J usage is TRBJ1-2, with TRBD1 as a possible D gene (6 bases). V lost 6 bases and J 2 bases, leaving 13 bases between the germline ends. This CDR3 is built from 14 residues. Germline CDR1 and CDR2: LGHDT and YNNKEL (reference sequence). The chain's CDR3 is CASRSQGMNYGYTF. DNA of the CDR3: TGTGCCAGCAGGTCACAGGGAATGAACTATGGCTACACCTTC.

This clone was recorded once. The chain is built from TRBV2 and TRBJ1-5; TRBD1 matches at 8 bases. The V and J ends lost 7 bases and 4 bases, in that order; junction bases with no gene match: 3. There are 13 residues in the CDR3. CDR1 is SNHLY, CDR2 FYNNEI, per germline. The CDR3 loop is CASNRQGNQPQHF. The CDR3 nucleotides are TGTGCCAGCAACCGACAGGGGAATCAGCCCCAGCATTTT.

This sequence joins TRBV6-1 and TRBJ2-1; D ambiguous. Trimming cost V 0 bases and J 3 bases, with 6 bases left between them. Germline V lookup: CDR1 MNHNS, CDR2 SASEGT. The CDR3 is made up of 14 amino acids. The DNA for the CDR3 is TGTGCCAGCAGTGAAGCCGCAGGCTACAATGAGCAGTTCTTC. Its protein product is CASSEAAGYNEQFF.

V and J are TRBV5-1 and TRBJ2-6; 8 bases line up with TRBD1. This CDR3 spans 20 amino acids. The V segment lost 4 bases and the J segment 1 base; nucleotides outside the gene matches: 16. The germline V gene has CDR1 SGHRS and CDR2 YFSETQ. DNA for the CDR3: TGCGCCAGCAGCCCGGTTCCGCCGACAGGGGCCTCGTCTGGGGCCAACGTCCTGACTTTC. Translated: CASSPVPPTGASSGANVLTF.

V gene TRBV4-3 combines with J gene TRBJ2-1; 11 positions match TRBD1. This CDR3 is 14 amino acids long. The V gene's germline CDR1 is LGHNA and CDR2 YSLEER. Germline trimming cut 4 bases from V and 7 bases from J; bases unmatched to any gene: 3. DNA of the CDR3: TGCGCCAGCAGCCCTGGGACAGGGGGAAATGAGCAGTTCTTC. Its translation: CASSPGTGGNEQFF.

CDR3 residues: CASSPPGLADSYNEQFF. The CDR3 DNA reads TGTGCCAGCTCACCACCGGGACTAGCAGATTCCTACAATGAGCAGTTCTTC. V usage is TRBV18 and J usage is TRBJ2-1; TRBD2 matches at 9 bases. Germline CDR1 and CDR2: KGHSH and LQKENI. The V segment lost 0 bases and the J segment 1 base; nucleotides outside the gene matches: 4. The CDR3 spans 17 residues. The entire variable domain, with the rest obtained from reference TRBV18 and TRBJ2-1, is as follows: NAGVMQNPRHLVRRRGQEARLRCSPMKGHSHVYWYRQLPEEGLKFMVYLQKENIIDESGMPKERFSAEFPKEGPSILRIQQVVRGDSAAYFCASSPPGLADSYNEQFFGPGTRLTVL.

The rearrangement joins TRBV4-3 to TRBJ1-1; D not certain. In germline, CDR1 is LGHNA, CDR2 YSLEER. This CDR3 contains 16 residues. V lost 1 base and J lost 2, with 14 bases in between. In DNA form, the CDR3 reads TGCGCCAGCAGCCAAGGACCCCTCGGGATAAACACTGAAGCTTTCTTT. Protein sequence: CASSQGPLGINTEAFF.

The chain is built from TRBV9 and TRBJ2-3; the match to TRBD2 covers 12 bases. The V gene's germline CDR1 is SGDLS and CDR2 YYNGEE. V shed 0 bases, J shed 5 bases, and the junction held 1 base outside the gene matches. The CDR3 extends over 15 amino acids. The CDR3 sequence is CASSVGGLAGDTQYF. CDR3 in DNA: TGTGCCAGCAGCGTAGGGGGACTAGCGGGAGATACGCAGTATTTT. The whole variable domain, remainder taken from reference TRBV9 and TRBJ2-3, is DSGVTQTPKHLITATGQRVTLRCSPRSGDLSVYWYQQSLDQGLQFLIQYYNGEERAKGNILERFSAQQFPDLHSELNLSSLELGDSALYFCASSVGGLAGDTQYFGPGTRLTVL.

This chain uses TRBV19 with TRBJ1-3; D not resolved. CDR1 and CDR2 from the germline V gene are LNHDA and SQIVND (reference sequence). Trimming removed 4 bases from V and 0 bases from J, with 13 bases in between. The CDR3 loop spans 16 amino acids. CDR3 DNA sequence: TGTGCCAGTAGTAGCGATCTTTACAGCTCTGGAAACACCATATATTTT. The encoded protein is CASSSDLYSSGNTIYF.

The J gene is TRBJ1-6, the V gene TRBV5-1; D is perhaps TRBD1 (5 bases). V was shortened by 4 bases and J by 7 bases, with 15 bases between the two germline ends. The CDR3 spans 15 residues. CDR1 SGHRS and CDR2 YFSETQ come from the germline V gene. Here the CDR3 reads CASSGVQGGNSPLHF. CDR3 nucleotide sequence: TGCGCCAGCAGCGGAGTCCAGGGTGGGAATTCACCCCTCCACTTT.